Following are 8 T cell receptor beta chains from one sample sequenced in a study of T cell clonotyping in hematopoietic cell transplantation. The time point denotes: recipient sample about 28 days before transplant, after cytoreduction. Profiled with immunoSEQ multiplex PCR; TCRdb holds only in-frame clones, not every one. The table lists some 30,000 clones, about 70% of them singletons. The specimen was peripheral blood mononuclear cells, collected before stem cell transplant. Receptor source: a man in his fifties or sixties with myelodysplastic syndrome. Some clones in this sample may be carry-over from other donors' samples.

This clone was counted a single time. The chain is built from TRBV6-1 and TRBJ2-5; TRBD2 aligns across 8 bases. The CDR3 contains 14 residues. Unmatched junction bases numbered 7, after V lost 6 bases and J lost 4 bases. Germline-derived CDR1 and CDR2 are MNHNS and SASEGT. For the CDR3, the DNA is TGTGCCAGCAGAAGGACTAGCTTGACAGAGACCCAGTACTTC. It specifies CASRRTSLTETQYF.

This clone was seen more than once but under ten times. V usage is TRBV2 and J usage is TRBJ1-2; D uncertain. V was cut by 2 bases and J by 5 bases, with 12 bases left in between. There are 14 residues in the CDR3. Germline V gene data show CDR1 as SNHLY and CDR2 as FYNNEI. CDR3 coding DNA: TGTGCCAGCAGTGAACAGCCAGACACGTATGGCTACACCTTC. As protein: CASSEQPDTYGYTF.

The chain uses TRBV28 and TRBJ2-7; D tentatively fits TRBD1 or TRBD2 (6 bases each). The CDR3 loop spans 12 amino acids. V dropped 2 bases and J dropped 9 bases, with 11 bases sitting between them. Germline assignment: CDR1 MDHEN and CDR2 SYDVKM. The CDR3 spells CASSLTGRGQYF. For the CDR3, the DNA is TGTGCCAGCAGTTTAACAGGGCGGGGGCAGTACTTC. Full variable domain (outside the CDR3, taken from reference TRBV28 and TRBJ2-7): DVKVTQSSRYLVKRTGEKVFLECVQDMDHENMFWYRQDPGLGLRLIYFSYDVKMKEKGDIPEGYSVSREKKERFSLILESASTNQTSMYLCASSLTGRGQYFGPGTRLTVT.

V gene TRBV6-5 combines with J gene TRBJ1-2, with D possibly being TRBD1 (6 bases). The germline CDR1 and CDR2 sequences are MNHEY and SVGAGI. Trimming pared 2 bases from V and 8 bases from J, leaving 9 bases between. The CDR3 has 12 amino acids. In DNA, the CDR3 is TGTGCCAGCAGTTACGGGGGCGAGGGCTACACCTTC. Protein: CASSYGGEGYTF.

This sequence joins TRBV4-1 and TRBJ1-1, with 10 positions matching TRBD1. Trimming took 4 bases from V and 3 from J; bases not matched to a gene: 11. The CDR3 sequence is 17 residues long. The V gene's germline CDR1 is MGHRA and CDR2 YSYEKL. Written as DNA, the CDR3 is TGCGCCAGCAGCCTACTGCCGGGACAGGGGAAGGACACTGAAGCTTTCTTT. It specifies CASSLLPGQGKDTEAFF.

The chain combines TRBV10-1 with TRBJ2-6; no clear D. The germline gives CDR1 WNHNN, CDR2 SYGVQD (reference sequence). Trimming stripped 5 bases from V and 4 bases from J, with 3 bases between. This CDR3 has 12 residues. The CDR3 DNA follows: TGCGCCAGCAGTTCGGGGGCCAACGTCCTGACTTTC. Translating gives CASSSGANVLTF.

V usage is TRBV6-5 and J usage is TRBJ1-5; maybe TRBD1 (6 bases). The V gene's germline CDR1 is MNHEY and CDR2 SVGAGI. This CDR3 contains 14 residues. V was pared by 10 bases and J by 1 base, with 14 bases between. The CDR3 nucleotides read TGTGCCACGGCGCTGGGGGGCAGCAATCAGCCCCAGCATTTT. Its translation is CATALGGSNQPQHF.

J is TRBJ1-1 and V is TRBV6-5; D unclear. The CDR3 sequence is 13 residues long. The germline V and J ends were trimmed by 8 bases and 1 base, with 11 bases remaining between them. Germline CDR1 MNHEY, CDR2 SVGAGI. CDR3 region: CASQRSKNTEAFF. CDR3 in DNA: TGTGCCAGCCAGCGAAGTAAGAACACTGAAGCTTTCTTT.